This T cell receptor (beta chain) was identified during a study of human T cells and chemical hapten exposure. Time point here: patch test 1, 2 weeks after DPC sensitization. Specified treatment: therapeutic diphenylcyclopropenone sensitization with weekly scalp DPC. Germline V lookup: CDR1 MNHNY, CDR2 SVGAGI (reference sequence). V lost 6 bases and J lost 4; bases outside the gene matches: 18. The CDR3 is 19 amino acids. As originally analysed: Samples contained a median of 95,638 TCRs, with a range of roughly 20,000 to 700,000. A single record per CDR3 protein comes from TCRdb applying MiXCR to the RACE reads. The V and J calls reflect TCRdb's pipeline rather than the authors' work. The table has fewer than 100,000 distinct CDR3 sequences, approximately 10% seen once.

This clonotype was obtained from a woman aged 55-70 years with alopecia areata. Some clones in this sample may be carry-over from other donors' samples. The sequences come from whole blood, collected in connection with sensitization to the hapten diphenylcyclopropenone (DPC). The genes are TRBV6-6 and TRBJ2-1; 10 nucleotides align to TRBD2. CDR3 residues: CASSHRASGGQRAYNEQFF. As DNA, the CDR3 is TGTGCCAGCAGCCATCGGGCTAGCGGGGGACAAAGGGCGTACAATGAGCAGTTCTTC.